This T cell receptor (beta chain) was documented in a study of post-analysis software for immune sequencing data. Study results and caveats: Compared against controls, patients with multiple sclerosis displayed significantly lower normalized Chao1 diversity. F measure showed strong co-clustering of same-batch samples. Compared with controls, patients had more of 4 or 5 TRBV segments, including TRBV5-6, TRBV5-1 and TRBV20-1.

Germline CDR1 and CDR2: DFQATT and SNEGSKA (reference sequence). V was pared by 5 bases and J by 4 bases, with 14 bases between. This CDR3 contains 13 residues. Every TCR beta cDNA library bore unique molecular identifiers. TCRdb fed the PCR reads into MiXCR, producing one record per CDR3 protein. The sample yields some 700,000 distinct CDR3 sequences, approximately 59% seen once. Regarding this clonotype: Antigen specificity is unknown.

The TCR sequence derives from a girl aged 2 to 10 with multiple sclerosis. Sequenced sample: blood. The chain joins TRBV20-1 to TRBJ1-2; D possibly corresponds to TRBD1 (6 bases). CDR3 DNA: TGCAGTGCTCCCCCCGGACAGATCTATGGCTACACCTTC. This codes for CSAPPGQIYGYTF.